This TCR beta chain is from a study of blood T cell repertoires in COVID-19. Generated by immunoSEQ multiplex PCR, the TCRdb table keeps only in-frame clones and is missing some. The repertoire holds 40,000 or so clones, with more than 65% as singletons. The sequence was collected from an older man with acute or convalescent COVID-19. Source material: peripheral blood.

The CDR3 loop reads CASSLVYRVGANVLTF. CDR3 bases: TGCGCCAGCAGCTTGGTGTACAGGGTTGGGGCCAACGTCCTGACTTTC. V gene TRBV5-1 combines with J gene TRBJ2-6; possibly TRBD1 for D (6 bases). Germline assignment: CDR1 SGHRS and CDR2 YFSETQ. CDR3 size: 16 residues. Trimming took 0 bases from V and 3 from J, leaving 10 bases between them.